The following is a TCR beta chain sequence with its context. The data stem from a study of blood T cell repertoires in COVID-19. About the study: Spain, Italy and the United States supplied samples that represented acute and convalescent COVID-19. The cDNA or gDNA used as material had been derived from T cells, B-cell-depleted T cells, or PBMCs.

V was shortened by 6 bases and J by 2 bases, with 8 bases between the two germline ends. Germline V CDR1 and CDR2: SGHAT, FQNNGV. The length of the CDR3 is 13 residues. Original analysis: Researchers report that nucleated cell counts were estimated from reference gene primer amplification. Repertoires were generated with immunoSEQ multiplex PCR, while TCRdb's copy carries only in-frame clones and drops some. D and trimming come from the DNA, and the V and J calls and clone size come from that table. Among 86,000 or so clones listed, approximately 89% were seen once. This sequence originates from a man aged 45 to 65 with active or convalescent COVID-19. The chain couples TRBV11-2 to TRBJ2-1; a weak D match, TRBD2 (5 bases). Sample: peripheral blood. Here the CDR3 DNA reads TGTGCCAGCAGACCGGGGACCTACAATGAGCAGTTCTTC. This sequence encodes CASRPGTYNEQFF.